Below, one T cell receptor beta chain is given with its context. Measured with immunoSEQ multiplex PCR; TCRdb has only the in-frame clones, and not every one. The sample holds around 110,000 clones, just under 85% seen once. This entry comes from a study of blood T cell repertoires in COVID-19. This CDR3 has 17 amino acids. Germline V CDR1 and CDR2: SGHAT, FQNNGV. Trimming removed 5 bases at V and 4 bases at J, with 20 bases between. Sample: peripheral blood. The genes are TRBV11-2 and TRBJ2-2, with D possibly being TRBD2 (6 bases). The sequence came from a man between 65 and 85 years old with active or convalescent COVID-19. CDR3 in DNA: TGTGCCAGCAGCCCTATCCCCAACGGGAGAGTCACCGGGGAGCTGTTTTTT. Amino acids: CASSPIPNGRVTGELFF.